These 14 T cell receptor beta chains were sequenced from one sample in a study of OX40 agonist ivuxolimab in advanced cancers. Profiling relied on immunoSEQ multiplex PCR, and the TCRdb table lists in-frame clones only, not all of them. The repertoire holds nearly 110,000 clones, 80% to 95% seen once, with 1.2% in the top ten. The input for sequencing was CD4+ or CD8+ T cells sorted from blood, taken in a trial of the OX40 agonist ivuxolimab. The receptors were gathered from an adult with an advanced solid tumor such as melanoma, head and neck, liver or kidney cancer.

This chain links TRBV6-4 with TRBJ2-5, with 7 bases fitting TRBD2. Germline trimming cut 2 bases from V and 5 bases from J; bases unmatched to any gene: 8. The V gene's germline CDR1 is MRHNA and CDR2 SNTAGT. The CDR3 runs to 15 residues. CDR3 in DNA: TGTGCCAGCAGTGACGGGGCGGGAGAAGACGAGACCCAGTACTTC. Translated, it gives CASSDGAGEDETQYF.

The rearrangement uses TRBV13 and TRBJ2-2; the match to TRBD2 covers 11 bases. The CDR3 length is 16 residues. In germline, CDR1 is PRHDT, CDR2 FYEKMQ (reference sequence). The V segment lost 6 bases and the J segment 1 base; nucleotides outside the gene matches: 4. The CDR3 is CASSSGRAGNTGELFF. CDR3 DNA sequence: TGTGCCAGCAGTAGCGGGAGGGCCGGGAACACCGGGGAGCTGTTTTTT.

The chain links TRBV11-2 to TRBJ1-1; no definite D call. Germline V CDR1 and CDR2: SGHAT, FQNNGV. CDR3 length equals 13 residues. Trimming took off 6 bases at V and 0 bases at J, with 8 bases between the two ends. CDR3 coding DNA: TGTGCCAGCAGAGCCCAGTTGAACACTGAAGCTTTCTTT. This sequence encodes CASRAQLNTEAFF.

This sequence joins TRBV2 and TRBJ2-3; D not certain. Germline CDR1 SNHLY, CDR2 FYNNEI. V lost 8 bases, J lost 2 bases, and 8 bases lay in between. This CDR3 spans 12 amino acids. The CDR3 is CASSFNTDTQYF. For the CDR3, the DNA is TGTGCCAGCTCTTTCAACACAGATACGCAGTATTTT.

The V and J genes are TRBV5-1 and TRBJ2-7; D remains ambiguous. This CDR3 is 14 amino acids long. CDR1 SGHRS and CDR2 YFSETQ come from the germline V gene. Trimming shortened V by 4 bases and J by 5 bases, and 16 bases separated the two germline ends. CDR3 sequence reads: CASSLGPMGDEQYF. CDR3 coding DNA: TGCGCCAGCAGCCTTGGGCCGATGGGCGACGAGCAGTACTTC.

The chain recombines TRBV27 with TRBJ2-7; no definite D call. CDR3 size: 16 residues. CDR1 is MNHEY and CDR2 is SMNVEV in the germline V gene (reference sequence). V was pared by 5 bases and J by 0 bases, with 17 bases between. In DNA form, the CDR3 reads TGTGCCAGCAGTCCCTCTCCGGGTCTATTCTCCTACGAGCAGTACTTC. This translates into CASSPSPGLFSYEQYF.

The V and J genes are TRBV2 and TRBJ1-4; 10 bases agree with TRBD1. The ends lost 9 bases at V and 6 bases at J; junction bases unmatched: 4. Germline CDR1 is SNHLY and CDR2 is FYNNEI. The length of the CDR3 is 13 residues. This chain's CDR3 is CASTTGGYEKLFF. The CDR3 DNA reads TGTGCCAGTACGACAGGGGGCTATGAAAAACTGTTTTTT. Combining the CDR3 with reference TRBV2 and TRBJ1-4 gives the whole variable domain EPEVTQTPSHQVTQMGQEVILRCVPISNHLYFYWYRQILGQKVEFLVSFYNNEISEKSEIFDDQFSVERPDGSNFTLKIRSTKLEDSAMYFCASTTGGYEKLFFGSGTQLSVL.

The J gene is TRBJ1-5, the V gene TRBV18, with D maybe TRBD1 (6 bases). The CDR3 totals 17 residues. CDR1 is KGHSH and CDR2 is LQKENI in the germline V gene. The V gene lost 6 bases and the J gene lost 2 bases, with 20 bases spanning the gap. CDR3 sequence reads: CASSPTGLGGGNQPQHF. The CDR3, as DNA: TGTGCCAGCTCTCCGACAGGATTGGGTGGGGGCAATCAGCCCCAGCATTTT.

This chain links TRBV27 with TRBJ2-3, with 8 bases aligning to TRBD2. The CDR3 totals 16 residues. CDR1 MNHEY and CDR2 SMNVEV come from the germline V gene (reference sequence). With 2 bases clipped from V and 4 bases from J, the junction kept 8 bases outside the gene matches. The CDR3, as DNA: TGTGCCAGCAGTTTAAGGTCGGGAGGGCCCCCAGATACGCAGTATTTT. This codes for CASSLRSGGPPDTQYF.

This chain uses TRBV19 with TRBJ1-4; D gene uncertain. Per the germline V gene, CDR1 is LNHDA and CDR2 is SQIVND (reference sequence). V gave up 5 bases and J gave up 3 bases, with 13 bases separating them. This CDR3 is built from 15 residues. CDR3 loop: CASSPAPAANEKLFF. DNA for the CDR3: TGTGCCAGTAGTCCAGCCCCGGCGGCTAATGAAAAACTGTTTTTT. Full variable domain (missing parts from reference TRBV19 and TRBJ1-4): DGGITQSPKYLFRKEGQNVTLSCEQNLNHDAMYWYRQDPGQGLRLIYYSQIVNDFQKGDIAEGYSVSREKKESFPLTVTSAQKNPTAFYLCASSPAPAANEKLFFGSGTQLSVL.

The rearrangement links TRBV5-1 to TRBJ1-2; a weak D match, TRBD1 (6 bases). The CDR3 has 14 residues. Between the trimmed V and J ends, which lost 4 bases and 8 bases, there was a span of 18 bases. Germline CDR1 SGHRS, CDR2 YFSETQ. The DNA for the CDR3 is TGCGCCAGCAGCCTTCCGGGACAACAGACGGGCTACACCTTC. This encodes CASSLPGQQTGYTF.

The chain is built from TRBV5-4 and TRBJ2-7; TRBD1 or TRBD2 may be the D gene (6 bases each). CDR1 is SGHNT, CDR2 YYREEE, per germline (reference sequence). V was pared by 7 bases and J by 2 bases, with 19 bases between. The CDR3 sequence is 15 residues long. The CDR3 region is CASSALGGFAYEQYF. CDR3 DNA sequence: TGTGCCAGCTCCGCTCTCGGGGGCTTCGCCTACGAGCAGTACTTC.

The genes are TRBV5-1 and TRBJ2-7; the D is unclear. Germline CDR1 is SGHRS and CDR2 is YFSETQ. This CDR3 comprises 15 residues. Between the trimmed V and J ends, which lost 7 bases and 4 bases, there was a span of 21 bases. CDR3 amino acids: CASAPDPPLDYEQYF. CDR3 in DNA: TGCGCCAGCGCCCCCGACCCTCCCCTAGATTACGAGCAGTACTTC.

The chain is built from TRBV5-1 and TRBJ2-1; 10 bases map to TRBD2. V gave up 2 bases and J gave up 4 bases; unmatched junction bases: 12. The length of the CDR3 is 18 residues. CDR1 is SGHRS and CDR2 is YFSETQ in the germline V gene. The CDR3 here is CASSLTPSGTSDYNEQFF. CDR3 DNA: TGCGCCAGCAGCTTAACCCCCTCTGGGACTAGCGATTACAATGAGCAGTTCTTC.